The present T cell receptor (beta chain) was sequenced within a study of CD8+ T cells in alopecia areata. Trimming at V came to 0 bases and at J to 0 bases, leaving 0 bases not matched to a gene. CDR3 size: 16 residues. Germline lookup yields CDR1 MNHEY and CDR2 SMNVEV (reference sequence). Once RNA had been extracted, it was reverse transcribed into cDNA to act as the sequencing template. The protocol was immunoSEQ multiplex PCR, while the TCRdb copy is restricted to in-frame clones and leaves out a portion. The sample consists of approximately 63,000 clones, approximately 58% of them appearing once.

The source is a human donor with alopecia areata. The sample in question was CD8+ T cells sorted from blood, obtained at week 0. The genes are TRBV27 and TRBJ2-3; 10 bases line up with TRBD2. DNA for the CDR3: TGTGCCAGCAGTTTATCGACTAGCGGGAGCACAGATACGCAGTATTTT. Translation gives CASSLSTSGSTDTQYF.